This T cell receptor (beta chain) derives from a study of human T cells and chemical hapten exposure. Across the study: Alopecia universalis, totalis or areata was present in patients who were mostly female. Study-wide results and caveats: Large CDR3 similarity clusters arose significantly more often from expanded TCRs than from controls.

On this clonotype: Its specificity is unknown.

Unique molecular identifiers were attached to individual cDNA molecules within the library. TCRdb passed the RACE reads through MiXCR, listing each CDR3 protein once. The data contain over 150,000 distinct CDR3 sequences, about a quarter of them singletons. This CDR3 contains 17 residues. Germline loops: CDR1 SGHTA, CDR2 FQGNSA. V was shortened by 5 bases and J by 3 bases, with 21 bases between the two germline ends. Specified time point: patch test 3, about 24 weeks after DPC sensitization. The sample's treatment: therapeutic diphenylcyclopropenone sensitization with weekly scalp DPC. The input for sequencing was whole blood, taken in connection with sensitization to the hapten diphenylcyclopropenone (DPC). This receptor was obtained from a woman younger than 30 with alopecia areata. Some clones in this sample may be carry-over from other donors' samples. The J gene is TRBJ2-3, the V gene TRBV7-2; D is tentatively TRBD1 or TRBD2 (6 bases each). The CDR3: CASSLHPGGLWTDTQYF. CDR3 nucleotide sequence: TGTGCCAGCAGCCTGCACCCCGGGGGCCTTTGGACAGATACGCAGTATTTT.